The present T cell receptor (beta chain) was sequenced within a study of vaccination effects on CD4 cells after COVID-19. Study-level findings and limits: There was marked clonal contraction among infection- and vaccine-induced clones late after vaccination.

Sequenced by immunoSEQ multiplex PCR; TCRdb stores in-frame clones only, minus some. The data contain tens of thousands of clones, less than 75% of them singletons. To note about this clone: Its target is unknown.

V shed 5 bases and J 4 bases; nucleotides not matched to a gene: 9. The CDR3 covers 17 residues. The V gene's germline CDR1 is SEHNR and CDR2 FQNEAQ (reference sequence). Pools of viral peptides were used by the ViraFEST assay to expand antigen-specific CD4+ T cells ahead of sequencing. The culture ran for 10 days before CD4+ T cells were isolated. All study participants received two doses of BNT162b2 or mRNA-1273 vaccine. The specimen was CD4+ T cells from PBMCs cultured with SARS-CoV-2 spike peptides, collected after COVID-19 vaccination. This TCR came from a human donor who received a COVID-19 vaccine. The J gene is TRBJ1-4, the V gene TRBV7-9; 11 bases are a match to TRBD1. CDR3 sequence: CASSQDRGLLRNEKLFF. CDR3 in DNA: TGTGCCAGCAGCCAGGACAGGGGGCTGCTCCGTAATGAAAAACTGTTTTTT.